The 9 T cell receptor beta chains reported below all come from one sample, sequenced in a study of early T cells in non-severe SARS-CoV-2 infection. Using its own MiXCR run on the 5' RACE reads, TCRdb lists one record per CDR3 protein. This sample has about 69,000 distinct CDR3 sequences, with about 9% found just once. Sequenced input: whole blood. These receptors were collected from an adult who was a healthcare worker with PCR-confirmed SARS-CoV-2 infection or an uninfected control (not recorded which).

The chain has TRBV27 and TRBJ1-5, with 9 bases lining up with TRBD1. The ends lost 2 bases at V and 3 bases at J; junction bases unmatched: 5. The CDR3 is made up of 16 amino acids. The germline V gene encodes CDR1 MNHEY and CDR2 SMNVEV (reference sequence). The CDR3 region is CASSLVWTGVNQPQHF. CDR3 DNA sequence: TGTGCCAGCAGTTTAGTTTGGACAGGGGTCAATCAGCCCCAGCATTTT.

The chain carries TRBV2 and TRBJ2-1; TRBD2 matches 7 bases. Germline CDR1 reads SNHLY; CDR2 reads FYNNEI. The CDR3 extends over 15 amino acids. V trimming: 4 bases; J trimming: 4 bases; junction bases outside the gene matches: 7. The CDR3 here is CASSAAMGGYNEQFF. DNA of the CDR3: TGTGCCAGCAGTGCAGCTATGGGGGGGTACAATGAGCAGTTCTTC.

Ten or more counts support this clonotype. This chain joins TRBV20-1 and TRBJ2-1, with D uncertain. V lost 0 bases to trimming and J lost 4 bases, with 13 bases between them. The CDR3 contains 15 residues. Germline CDR1 is DFQATT and CDR2 is SNEGSKA (reference sequence). CDR3 sequence: CSARDRSSSYNEQFF. For the CDR3, the DNA is TGCAGTGCTAGAGATCGATCCTCGAGTTACAATGAGCAGTTCTTC.

Comment on this clonotype: Just one base apart from a much larger clone, this may be a read error. This rearrangement joins TRBV7-9 to TRBJ2-7; D remains ambiguous. V was trimmed by 8 bases and J by 6 bases, leaving 11 bases between them. From germline, CDR1 is SEHNR and CDR2 FQNEAQ (reference sequence). This CDR3 spans 11 amino acids. The chain's CDR3 is CASGSGREQYF. The CDR3 nucleotides are TGTGCCAGCGGTTCCGGTCGCGAGCAGTACTTC. Full variable domain (rest looked up from reference TRBV7-9 and TRBJ2-7): DTGVSQNPRHKITKRGQNVTFRCDPISEHNRLYWYRQTLGQGPEFLTYFQNEAQLEKSRLLSDRFSAERPKGSFSTLEIQRTEQGDSAMYLCASGSGREQYFGPGTRLTVT.

The V and J genes are TRBV5-4 and TRBJ2-3, with 8 bases lining up with TRBD1. The CDR3 sequence is 15 residues long. The J segment lost 0 bases and the V segment lost 4 bases, leaving 4 bases of the junction unmatched. Germline V gene sequence: CDR1 SGHNT, CDR2 YYREEE (reference sequence). CDR3 residues: CASSPTGDSTDTQYF. The DNA of the CDR3 is TGTGCCAGCAGCCCGACAGGGGACAGCACAGATACGCAGTATTTT.

This clonotype was seen repeatedly, ten times or more. J is TRBJ2-5 and V is TRBV6-6, with 8 bases aligning to TRBD2. Germline V lookup: CDR1 MNHNY, CDR2 SVGAGI (reference sequence). With 6 bases clipped from V and 4 bases from J, the junction kept 10 bases outside the gene matches. The CDR3 covers 15 residues. The CDR3 bases are TGTGCCAGCAGCCAAACTAGCGGAGCTGGAGAGACCCAGTACTTC. Its translation is CASSQTSGAGETQYF.

This clonotype has only a few counts. The chain links TRBV5-1 to TRBJ2-3; no definite D call. CDR3 length: 12 amino acids. The ends were cut back, 0 bases at V and 7 bases at J, with 6 bases in the middle. In germline, CDR1 is SGHRS, CDR2 YFSETQ. CDR3 sequence (DNA): TGCGCCAGCAGCTTGGATTTGTATACGCAGTATTTT. This encodes CASSLDLYTQYF.

The chain links TRBV28 to TRBJ2-1, with D uncertain. The V gene's germline CDR1 is MDHEN and CDR2 SYDVKM. This CDR3 region has 15 residues. Trimming stripped 6 bases from V and 5 bases from J, with 17 bases between. In DNA, the CDR3 is TGTGCCAGCAGCTCCGGTGGTGCCCGAAACAATGAGCAGTTCTTC. Its protein product is CASSSGGARNNEQFF.

This clonotype turned up a few times. The chain has TRBV29-1 and TRBJ2-6, with 8 bases fitting TRBD2. The germline V gene encodes CDR1 SQVTM and CDR2 ANQGSEA. V gave up 6 bases and J gave up 0 bases; unmatched junction bases: 10. The CDR3 covers 17 residues. The CDR3 DNA is TGCAGCGTGGAACGCCTAGCGGGCCTCTCTGGGGCCAACGTCCTGACTTTC. It codes for CSVERLAGLSGANVLTF.